The 19 T cell receptor beta chains listed next were all sequenced from one sample in a study of long-term antiretroviral therapy in people with HIV. An immunoSEQ assay, version v3.0, was performed at survey level. Generated by immunoSEQ multiplex PCR, the TCRdb table keeps only in-frame clones and is missing some. Of around 25,000 clones in the sample, around four fifths were seen once. Specimen: unsorted PBMCs, collected 1.1 years before starting antiretroviral therapy. These receptors were collected from a woman aged 40 to 50 with HIV.

The rearrangement joins TRBV2 to TRBJ2-2; D gene unclear. Between the trimmed V and J ends, which lost 6 bases and 1 base, there was a span of 6 bases. The CDR3 is made up of 13 amino acids. CDR1 and CDR2 (germline): SNHLY, FYNNEI. The CDR3 DNA reads TGTGCCAGCAGAACAGAGAACACCGGGGAGCTGTTTTTT. It translates to CASRTENTGELFF.

The chain links TRBV19 to TRBJ2-7; 7 positions agree with TRBD1. V was pared by 3 bases and J by 3 bases, with 8 bases of the junction left unmatched. In germline, CDR1 is LNHDA, CDR2 SQIVND (reference sequence). This CDR3 is 15 amino acids long. The CDR3 spells CASSITSGGYYEQYF. The DNA of the CDR3 is TGTGCCAGTAGTATTACTTCAGGGGGATACTACGAGCAGTACTTC.

The rearrangement joins TRBV7-2 to TRBJ2-5; D unresolved. Germline V CDR1 and CDR2: SGHTA, FQGNSA. The germline V and J ends were trimmed by 8 bases and 5 bases, with 12 bases remaining between them. The CDR3 runs to 12 residues. The CDR3 spells CASGVIGETQYF. The CDR3 coding sequence is TGTGCCAGCGGAGTAATTGGGGAGACCCAGTACTTC.

The chain uses TRBV11-3 and TRBJ2-3, with D hard to call. This CDR3 region has 14 residues. Looked up from germline, CDR1 is SGHNT and CDR2 is YENEEA. V lost 4 bases and J 6 bases, leaving 14 bases between the germline ends. CDR3 sequence (DNA): TGTGCCAGCAGCTCACAGCCGACCACGGATACGCAGTATTTT. Protein: CASSSQPTTDTQYF.

The chain is built from TRBV4-1 and TRBJ2-7; no clear D gene. Germline CDR1 reads MGHRA; CDR2 reads YSYEKL. The CDR3 length is 16 residues. Trimming took 0 bases from V and 1 from J, leaving 13 bases between them. In nucleotides, the CDR3 is TGCGCCAGCAGCCAAGATTGGGGTACCCCTTCCTACGAGCAGTACTTC. It is translated as CASSQDWGTPSYEQYF.

This chain links TRBV14 with TRBJ2-3; 7 bases align to TRBD1. Trimming took 4 bases from V and 1 from J; bases not matched to a gene: 5. Per germline, CDR1 SGHDN and CDR2 FVKESK. The CDR3 has 15 residues. Here the CDR3 reads CASSLTGMGTDTQYF. The DNA of the CDR3 is TGTGCCAGCAGCCTGACAGGGATGGGCACAGATACGCAGTATTTT.

The V call is TRBV7-9, the J call TRBJ2-7; 8 bases align to TRBD2. Trimming at V came to 3 bases and at J to 12 bases, leaving 10 bases not matched to a gene. The CDR3 consists of 13 residues. Germline V lookup: CDR1 SEHNR, CDR2 FQNEAQ (reference sequence). In DNA form, the CDR3 reads TGTGCCAGCAGCTTCCCCGAATCAGCGGGAGCGTACTTC. Residues: CASSFPESAGAYF.

This clone was seen only a few times. In DNA, the CDR3 is TGTGCCAGCAGATGGACAGGGAGCAATCAGCCCCAGCATTTT. Its translation is CASRWTGSNQPQHF. This chain connects TRBV28 to TRBJ1-5, with TRBD1 identical over 8 bases. Losses at the gene ends were 6 bases for V and 1 base for J; bases not matched to a gene: 2. The CDR3 has 14 residues. The germline V gene has CDR1 MDHEN and CDR2 SYDVKM.

The table lists this clone with a count of one. V is TRBV2 and J is TRBJ2-3; 12 nucleotides match TRBD2. The CDR3 has 15 amino acids. Looked up from germline, CDR1 is SNHLY and CDR2 is FYNNEI. V gave up 8 bases and J gave up 2 bases; unmatched junction bases: 5. The CDR3 DNA is TGTGCCAGCTCCGGACTAGCGGGGATCACAGATACGCAGTATTTT. It translates to CASSGLAGITDTQYF.

The rearrangement links TRBV5-4 to TRBJ1-1, with a possible D match to TRBD1 (6 bases). V gave up 4 bases and J gave up 3 bases, with 10 bases separating them. The CDR3 is made up of 13 amino acids. Germline V gives CDR1 SGHNT, CDR2 YYREEE (reference sequence). CDR3 DNA sequence: TGTGCCAGCAGCAAGGGGGGGTACACTGAAGCTTTCTTT. It specifies CASSKGGYTEAFF.

The chain combines TRBV6-1 with TRBJ1-2, with D unresolved. The CDR3 is 12 residues long. Looked up from germline, CDR1 is MNHNS and CDR2 is SASEGT. V gave up 1 base and J gave up 2 bases, with 2 bases separating them. DNA of the CDR3: TGTGCCAGCAGTGAAGGGAACTATGGCTACACCTTC. Encoded protein: CASSEGNYGYTF.

The rearrangement links TRBV5-1 to TRBJ2-5, with 8 bases fitting TRBD2. Trimming at V came to 0 bases and at J to 1 base, leaving 5 bases not matched to a gene. This CDR3 has 16 amino acids. The germline V gene has CDR1 SGHRS and CDR2 YFSETQ. The CDR3 DNA reads as TGCGCCAGCAGCTTGGGCGGTAGCGGGACCCAAGAGACCCAGTACTTC. Amino acid sequence: CASSLGGSGTQETQYF.

This clone is categorized as medium-sized (0.01 to 0.1%). This chain uses TRBV11-3 with TRBJ2-7; perhaps TRBD1 as D (6 bases). The CDR3 spans 16 residues. Germline assignment: CDR1 SGHNT and CDR2 YENEEA. V lost 0 bases and J lost 3, with 15 bases in between. CDR3 in DNA: TGTGCCAGCAGCTTAGACAGTACAGGGATCTACTACGAGCAGTACTTC. This gives the protein CASSLDSTGIYYEQYF.

This chain joins TRBV5-5 and TRBJ1-2; TRBD1 might be the D (5 bases). The CDR3 totals 13 residues. Per the germline V gene, CDR1 is SGHKS and CDR2 is YYEKEE (reference sequence). Trimming removed 2 bases from V and 6 bases from J, with 11 bases in between. DNA of the CDR3: TGTGCCAGCAGCTTACAGGTTTCAGATGGCTACACCTTC. The encoded protein is CASSLQVSDGYTF.

The V gene is TRBV7-8, the J gene TRBJ1-5, with D possibly being TRBD1 (5 bases). V lost 5 bases and J 0 bases, leaving 17 bases between the germline ends. CDR3 size: 17 residues. Germline-derived CDR1 and CDR2 are SGHVS and FQNEAQ. Here the CDR3 DNA reads TGTGCCAGCAGCATCGGACGGGACTTCGATAGCAATCAGCCCCAGCATTTT. Protein product: CASSIGRDFDSNQPQHF.

The rearrangement links TRBV5-1 to TRBJ2-1; 11 bases are a match to TRBD2. CDR3 length equals 17 residues. Germline V CDR1 and CDR2: SGHRS, YFSETQ. V lost 4 bases and J lost 9; bases outside the gene matches: 15. The CDR3 DNA follows: TGCGCCAGCAGCCCCCCCAGTGTAGCGGGGGGGTCTACTGAGCAGTTCTTC. The encoded protein is CASSPPSVAGGSTEQFF. Variable domain in full (rest from reference TRBV5-1 and TRBJ2-1): KAGVTQTPRYLIKTRGQQVTLSCSPISGHRSVSWYQQTPGQGLQFLFEYFSETQRNKGNFPGRFSGRQFSNSRSEMNVSTLELGDSALYLCASSPPSVAGGSTEQFFGPGTRLTVL.

This clone came up a few times. The V call is TRBV19, the J call TRBJ2-1, with 11 bases that match TRBD2. J was trimmed by 5 bases and V by 3 bases; bases with no gene match: 3. Germline V lookup: CDR1 LNHDA, CDR2 SQIVND (reference sequence). This CDR3 has 15 amino acids. The CDR3 nucleotides are TGTGCCAGTAGTATCCTAGCGGGGGGTCACAATGAGCAGTTCTTC. Translated, it gives CASSILAGGHNEQFF.

The rearrangement links TRBV11-3 to TRBJ2-3; 8 bases line up with TRBD2. Germline loops: CDR1 SGHNT, CDR2 YENEEA. CDR3 size: 16 residues. V lost 4 bases, J lost 10 bases, and 16 bases stayed unmatched. The CDR3, as DNA: TGTGCCAGCAGCTCCCACGGACTAGCCCCTCGAGAGGCGCAGTATTTT. Its protein product is CASSSHGLAPREAQYF.

The chain employs TRBV4-3 and TRBJ2-3, with D perhaps matching TRBD2 (7 bases). V was pared by 2 bases and J by 4 bases, with 19 bases between. The CDR3 runs to 17 residues. Germline CDR1 LGHNA, CDR2 YSLEER. This chain's CDR3 is CASSQLIRGAPSDTQYF. CDR3 DNA sequence: TGCGCCAGCAGCCAACTCATACGGGGGGCTCCCTCAGATACGCAGTATTTT.